Following are 22 T cell receptor beta chains from one sample sequenced in a study of naive and memory T cell subsets. The beta constant-region primer was an equimolar mix of two oligonucleotides covering TRBC1 and TRBC2. Nested alpha and beta constant-region primers with the SP2 primer drove four PCR rounds on ligated cDNA. Each CDR3 protein is one row after TCRdb ran MiXCR on the UMI-ligation and nested PCR reads. The sample holds 130,000 or so distinct CDR3 sequences, over 30% seen once. Sequencing was carried out using central memory CD4+ T cells from blood. The receptors come from a human donor in good health.

This clonotype appeared a few times. The genes are TRBV3-1 and TRBJ1-1; 8 positions agree with TRBD1. Germline V gene lookup returns CDR1 LGHDT and CDR2 YNNKEL (reference sequence). The CDR3 totals 15 residues. Germline trimming cut 4 bases from V and 5 bases from J; bases unmatched to any gene: 9. CDR3 amino acids: CASSPGGTGGTEAFF. The CDR3 DNA follows: TGTGCCAGCAGCCCGGGGGGGACAGGCGGGACTGAAGCTTTCTTT.

The chain employs TRBV5-1 and TRBJ2-2, with 11 bases lining up with TRBD2. The V segment lost 4 bases and the J segment 5 bases; nucleotides outside the gene matches: 4. This CDR3 is built from 15 residues. Germline V gene lookup returns CDR1 SGHRS and CDR2 YFSETQ. The chain's CDR3 is CASSKTSGNTGELFF. CDR3 sequence (DNA): TGCGCCAGCAGCAAGACTAGCGGGAATACCGGGGAGCTGTTTTTT.

Ten or more counts support this clonotype. The chain has TRBV24-1 and TRBJ2-1; possibly TRBD1 or TRBD2 for D (5 bases each). The CDR3 has 15 residues. Trimming shortened V by 4 bases and J by 2 bases, and 11 bases separated the two germline ends. Germline CDR1 and CDR2: KGHDR and SFDVKD. Written as DNA, the CDR3 is TGTGCCACCAGTGACCCGGGGCTCACCTACAATGAGCAGTTCTTC. It is translated as CATSDPGLTYNEQFF.

V usage is TRBV6-5 and J usage is TRBJ2-1; D perhaps matches TRBD1 (5 bases). Germline V gene lookup returns CDR1 MNHEY and CDR2 SVGAGI. The CDR3 is made up of 15 amino acids. V lost 7 bases and J lost 4, with 17 bases in between. CDR3 region: CASTGAQGKYNEQFF. As DNA, the CDR3 is TGTGCCAGCACTGGGGCGCAGGGAAAATACAATGAGCAGTTCTTC.

The V call is TRBV29-1, the J call TRBJ2-3, with D perhaps given as TRBD1 or TRBD2 (5 bases each). The CDR3 extends over 12 amino acids. V was clipped by 2 bases and J by 6 bases, with 9 bases between them. The germline CDR1 and CDR2 sequences are SQVTM and ANQGSEA. CDR3 sequence reads: CSVERGPDTQYF. The CDR3 DNA follows: TGCAGCGTTGAAAGGGGACCCGATACGCAGTATTTT.

This chain uses TRBV7-2 with TRBJ2-7, with TRBD2 as a possible D gene (5 bases). The CDR3 contains 14 residues. Trimming cost V 1 base and J 5 bases, with 12 bases left between them. Germline CDR1 and CDR2: SGHTA and FQGNSA. CDR3 sequence reads: CASSLVAGKNEQYF. Written as DNA, the CDR3 is TGTGCCAGCAGCTTAGTCGCGGGCAAAAACGAGCAGTACTTC.

The chain joins TRBV2 to TRBJ2-1, with TRBD2 matching 12 bases. Germline trimming cut 5 bases from V and 12 bases from J; bases unmatched to any gene: 11. CDR1 is SNHLY, CDR2 FYNNEI, per germline. The CDR3 has 15 amino acids. The CDR3 DNA sequence: TGTGCCAGCAGTCAGACTAGCGGGAGAACGTTTGGGCAGTTCTTC. This sequence encodes CASSQTSGRTFGQFF.

This clonotype has just a few counts. This chain connects TRBV30 to TRBJ2-1; D is undetermined. Trimming took 0 bases from V and 7 from J, leaving 13 bases between them. Per germline, CDR1 GTSNPN and CDR2 SVGIG (reference sequence). CDR3 size: 14 residues. In DNA form, the CDR3 reads TGTGCCTGGAGTGTACTGGTAGCTATAAATGAGCAGTTCTTC. Translating gives CAWSVLVAINEQFF.

The CDR3 sequence: CASSPSGGLNTEAFF. CDR3 in DNA: TGTGCCAGCAGCCCTTCAGGGGGCTTAAACACTGAAGCTTTCTTT. This sequence joins TRBV3-1 and TRBJ1-1; 8 bases map to TRBD1. Germline V gene data show CDR1 as LGHDT and CDR2 as YNNKEL (reference sequence). The length of the CDR3 is 15 residues. The V segment lost 4 bases and the J segment 2 bases; nucleotides outside the gene matches: 6.

This clonotype has only a few counts. The chain links TRBV20-1 to TRBJ2-1; TRBD2 might be the D (6 bases). Trimming removed 8 bases from V and 5 bases from J, with 13 bases in between. CDR1 is DFQATT and CDR2 is SNEGSKA in the germline V gene (reference sequence). The CDR3 loop spans 12 amino acids. The CDR3 region has the DNA TGCAGTAAACGACTAGTAAACAATGAGCAGTTCTTC. Encoded protein: CSKRLVNNEQFF.

The rearrangement uses TRBV5-1 and TRBJ1-2; TRBD1 agrees at 9 bases. This CDR3 spans 14 amino acids. Trimming removed 3 bases from V and 7 bases from J; junction bases left unmatched: 7. Germline V lookup: CDR1 SGHRS, CDR2 YFSETQ. CDR3 amino acids: CASSSTGGSVGYTF. CDR3 in DNA: TGCGCCAGCAGCTCAACAGGGGGCTCAGTTGGCTACACCTTC.

The rearrangement joins TRBV2 to TRBJ2-3; 10 nucleotides line up with TRBD2. V was clipped by 8 bases and J by 2 bases; unmatched bases: 7. The CDR3 is made up of 15 amino acids. Germline values: CDR1 SNHLY, CDR2 FYNNEI. In DNA, the CDR3 is TGTGCCAGCCGACGGACTAGCGGAAACACAGATACGCAGTATTTT. Protein sequence: CASRRTSGNTDTQYF.

In its sample, this clonotype was seen a few times. The chain is built from TRBV27 and TRBJ2-2, with 7 bases lining up with TRBD1. This CDR3 spans 17 amino acids. The V gene's germline CDR1 is MNHEY and CDR2 SMNVEV (reference sequence). V lost 5 bases to trimming and J lost 5 bases; unmatched junction nucleotides: 14. The CDR3 spells CASSPTGASGTTGELFF. DNA for the CDR3: TGTGCCAGCAGTCCCACAGGGGCGTCGGGAACTACCGGGGAGCTGTTTTTT.

This sequence joins TRBV7-9 and TRBJ2-7; no reliable D call. CDR1 is SEHNR and CDR2 is FQNEAQ in the germline V gene (reference sequence). The CDR3 has 11 amino acids. The V gene lost 5 bases and the J gene lost 7 bases, with 9 bases spanning the gap. The CDR3 DNA reads as TGTGCCAGCAGCCACGGACCAGAGCAGTACTTC. It specifies CASSHGPEQYF.

V and J are TRBV18 and TRBJ1-6, with a weak D call TRBD1 (5 bases). The V end lost 4 bases, the J end lost 4 bases, and 8 bases lay between the germline ends. This CDR3 has 14 residues. The germline V gene has CDR1 KGHSH and CDR2 LQKENI. For the CDR3, the DNA is TGTGCCAGCTCACAACAGGAGTATAATTCACCCCTCCACTTT. Translated: CASSQQEYNSPLHF.

In its sample, this clonotype was seen once. It may be a read error: a sequence one base away is much more abundant. The V gene is TRBV3-1, the J gene TRBJ2-2; 7 bases align to TRBD1. Germline V CDR1 and CDR2: LGHDT, YNNKEL (reference sequence). There are 14 residues in the CDR3. The CDR3 loop is CTSSRQGYTGELFF. The CDR3, as DNA: TGTACCAGCAGTCGACAGGGATACACCGGGGAGCTGTTTTTT.

This clonotype was observed a few times. V gene TRBV2 combines with J gene TRBJ1-2, with D unclear. CDR1 is SNHLY, CDR2 FYNNEI, per germline. CDR3 length: 13 amino acids. V was pared by 2 bases and J by 2 bases, with 6 bases between. The CDR3: CASSESRNYGYTF. The CDR3 bases are TGTGCCAGCAGTGAATCTAGGAACTATGGCTACACCTTC.

The CDR3 DNA follows: TGTGCCAGCTCACCTCGCAGACAGGGGGCCTACGAGCAGTACTTC. This codes for CASSPRRQGAYEQYF. The chain recombines TRBV18 with TRBJ2-7; 9 nucleotides agree with TRBD1. The ends lost 3 bases at V and 2 bases at J; junction bases unmatched: 5. CDR1 and CDR2 from the germline V gene are KGHSH and LQKENI. This CDR3 spans 15 amino acids.

V and J are TRBV4-3 and TRBJ1-1; TRBD1 matches at 8 bases. The ends lost 0 bases at V and 1 base at J; junction bases unmatched: 4. The CDR3 sequence is 16 residues long. Germline assignment: CDR1 LGHNA and CDR2 YSLEER. CDR3 sequence: CASSQDRDRTNTEAFF. CDR3 sequence (DNA): TGCGCCAGCAGCCAAGATAGGGACAGGACGAACACTGAAGCTTTCTTT.

The chain uses TRBV28 and TRBJ1-6; no definite D call. This CDR3 has 12 residues. Per the germline V gene, CDR1 is MDHEN and CDR2 is SYDVKM. Trimming removed 6 bases at V and 7 bases at J, with 7 bases between. CDR3 bases: TGTGCCAGCAGACCCCCGAATTCACCCCTCCACTTT. As protein: CASRPPNSPLHF.

This clonotype was detected only a few times. The chain links TRBV11-2 to TRBJ2-1; 7 positions agree with TRBD1. Germline V lookup: CDR1 SGHAT, CDR2 FQNNGV. There are 15 residues in the CDR3. The junction had 8 bases not matched to a gene; V was cut back by 1 base and J by 8 bases. DNA for the CDR3: TGTGCCAGCAGCTTAGGGGGACAGTGGTCCCATGAGCAGTTCTTC. Its protein product is CASSLGGQWSHEQFF. Combining the CDR3 with reference TRBV11-2 and TRBJ2-1 gives the whole variable domain EAGVAQSPRYKIIEKRQSVAFWCNPISGHATLYWYQQILGQGPKLLIQFQNNGVVDDSQLPKDRFSAERLKGVDSTLKIQPAKLEDSAVYLCASSLGGQWSHEQFFGPGTRLTVL.

This clonotype has ten or more counts. The rearrangement links TRBV28 to TRBJ1-4, with D possibly TRBD1 on 6 matching bases. The CDR3 length is 15 residues. Germline CDR1 reads MDHEN; CDR2 reads SYDVKM. V was trimmed by 1 base and J by 5 bases, leaving 11 bases between them. CDR3 nucleotides: TGTGCCAGCAGTTTATCAGGGGCGGTAAATGAAAAACTGTTTTTT. It translates to CASSLSGAVNEKLFF.